Below are 3 T cell receptor beta chains sequenced from a single sample in a study of STAT5B mutations in CD4+ large granular lymphocyte leukemia. The protocol was immunoSEQ multiplex PCR, while the TCRdb copy is restricted to in-frame clones and leaves out a portion. The sample holds tens of thousands of clones; about 81% are singletons and the top ten take approximately 0.32%. Sequencing input: CD4+ T cells from blood buffy coats. The receptors shown here come from a human donor in good health.

J is TRBJ1-1 and V is TRBV2; a possible D gene is TRBD1 (5 bases). V was shortened by 1 base and J by 4 bases, with 7 bases between the two germline ends. The CDR3 extends over 13 amino acids. The germline V gene has CDR1 SNHLY and CDR2 FYNNEI. CDR3 loop: CASSEEGVTEAFF. The CDR3 nucleotides are TGTGCCAGCAGTGAAGAAGGGGTCACTGAAGCTTTCTTT.

In this sample, this clone turned up once. The chain employs TRBV2 and TRBJ2-5; 9 bases fit TRBD2. In germline, CDR1 is SNHLY, CDR2 FYNNEI. The V segment lost 4 bases and the J segment 2 bases; nucleotides outside the gene matches: 5. The CDR3 covers 15 residues. CDR3 region: CASSGRTSAQETQYF. CDR3 nucleotides: TGTGCCAGCAGTGGGAGGACTAGCGCTCAAGAGACCCAGTACTTC.

The V gene is TRBV6-6, the J gene TRBJ1-2; perhaps TRBD1 as D (6 bases). The CDR3 sequence is 16 residues long. Germline loops: CDR1 MNHNY, CDR2 SVGAGI (reference sequence). Deletions cut 0 bases from V and 2 bases from J, with 13 bases between. The CDR3 loop reads CASSYSGGQSNYGYTF. As DNA, the CDR3 is TGTGCCAGCAGTTACTCGGGGGGACAATCCAACTATGGCTACACCTTC.